This T cell receptor beta chain was sequenced during a study of blood T cell repertoires in COVID-19. Background on the study: T cells, B-cell-depleted T cells, or PBMCs provided the cDNA or gDNA that served as material.

Here immunoSEQ multiplex PCR was the method, and the copy in TCRdb shows in-frame clones only, minus some. The table has about 240,000 clones, about nine tenths seen once. The CDR3 extends over 15 amino acids. V lost 4 bases and J 5 bases, leaving 12 bases between the germline ends. Germline V gene data show CDR1 as LNHDA and CDR2 as SQIVND (reference sequence). The sample was PBMCs or T cells enriched from blood (not recorded which). The TCR originated in a young woman with acute COVID-19. The chain joins TRBV19 to TRBJ1-6, with a tentative D call TRBD1 (6 bases). CDR3 bases: TGTGCCAGTAGTAACGAGGGGGAAAATAATTCACCCCTCCACTTT. Protein product: CASSNEGENNSPLHF.